The clone carrying this TCR beta chain was recorded a few times. These data come from a study of blood T cell repertoires in COVID-19. Study at large: Specimens from acute and convalescent COVID-19 originated in the United States, Italy and Spain. The cDNA or gDNA used as material had been derived from T cells, B-cell-depleted T cells, or PBMCs.

Original processing methods: Reference gene primer amplification yielded estimated nucleated cell counts. Profiling relied on immunoSEQ multiplex PCR, and the TCRdb table lists in-frame clones only, not all of them. The V and J calls and clone size were taken over from that table, and D and trimming were inferred from the DNA. The sample lists about 26,000 clones; about nine tenths were seen once. The TCR originated in a human donor in a cohort sampled during active COVID-19. Sequencing input: peripheral blood.

The CDR3 protein is CASSQESGVGTGELFF. For the CDR3, the DNA is TGCGCCAGCAGCCAAGAATCGGGAGTTGGGACCGGGGAGCTGTTTTTT. The chain combines TRBV4-3 with TRBJ2-2; D possibly corresponds to TRBD2 (6 bases). V dropped 0 bases and J dropped 5 bases, with 13 bases sitting between them. The length of the CDR3 is 16 residues. The germline V gene has CDR1 LGHNA and CDR2 YSLEER.